The 32 T cell receptor beta chains given below trace back to one sample, sequenced in a study of blood T cell repertoires in COVID-19. Clones were sequenced by immunoSEQ multiplex PCR, and TCRdb holds only the in-frame ones, with some missing. Found here are fewer than 250,000 clones, approximately 91% of them singletons; the top ten hold 0.55% to 0.75%. Sequences were obtained from peripheral blood. These receptors all come from a man between 35 and 55 years old with acute or convalescent COVID-19.

This clone was seen a few times. The CDR3 is CASSLHGITGELFF. The CDR3 nucleotides read TGTGCCAGCAGCTTACATGGCATAACCGGGGAGCTGTTTTTT. J is TRBJ2-2 and V is TRBV11-2; D remains unclear. CDR1 is SGHAT, CDR2 FQNNGV, per germline. V dropped 2 bases and J dropped 5 bases, with 9 bases sitting between them. CDR3 size: 14 residues.

The chain uses TRBV20-1 and TRBJ2-1; D perhaps matches TRBD1 (5 bases). Between the trimmed V and J ends, which lost 3 bases and 0 bases, there was a span of 15 bases. CDR1 DFQATT and CDR2 SNEGSKA come from the germline V gene (reference sequence). CDR3 length: 16 amino acids. DNA of the CDR3: TGCAGTGCTAGTGCTCAGGGCGAGATCTCCTACAATGAGCAGTTCTTC. This sequence encodes CSASAQGEISYNEQFF.

The chain has TRBV7-2 and TRBJ2-4, with TRBD2 matching over 7 bases. This CDR3 region has 17 residues. V lost 5 bases to trimming and J lost 0 bases; unmatched junction nucleotides: 10. Germline lookup yields CDR1 SGHTA and CDR2 FQGNSA. CDR3 sequence reads: CASSPRGGQRAKNIQYF. CDR3 DNA: TGTGCCAGCAGCCCACGGGGAGGGCAAAGAGCCAAAAACATTCAGTACTTC.

The rearrangement links TRBV9 to TRBJ2-5; 8 nucleotides align to TRBD2. From germline, CDR1 is SGDLS and CDR2 YYNGEE. Germline trimming cut 0 bases from V and 2 bases from J; bases unmatched to any gene: 6. The CDR3 spans 16 residues. Here the CDR3 reads CASSVAGGVKQETQYF. Written as DNA, the CDR3 is TGTGCCAGCAGCGTAGCGGGGGGGGTTAAACAAGAGACCCAGTACTTC. The full variable domain, its missing parts supplied by reference TRBV9 and TRBJ2-5, is DSGVTQTPKHLITATGQRVTLRCSPRSGDLSVYWYQQSLDQGLQFLIQYYNGEERAKGNILERFSAQQFPDLHSELNLSSLELGDSALYFCASSVAGGVKQETQYFGPGTRLLVL.

V and J are TRBV7-8 and TRBJ2-2, with TRBD1 identical over 10 bases. The CDR3 runs 16 residues. Trimming at V came to 3 bases and at J to 4 bases, leaving 5 bases not matched to a gene. CDR1 and CDR2 from the germline V gene are SGHVS and FQNEAQ. CDR3 DNA: TGTGCCAGCAGCTTCTGGGGACAGGGGACCACCGGGGAGCTGTTTTTT. Residues: CASSFWGQGTTGELFF.

This clone was detected many times. The genes are TRBV7-2 and TRBJ2-7; D is possibly TRBD2 (5 bases). V was trimmed by 8 bases and J by 3 bases, leaving 17 bases between them. CDR1 is SGHTA and CDR2 is FQGNSA in the germline V gene. The CDR3 has 14 amino acids. For the CDR3, the DNA is TGTGCCAGCCTTCGCTCGAGGGTGGGCTACGAGCAGTACTTC. Translated: CASLRSRVGYEQYF.

The chain links TRBV11-2 to TRBJ1-5; no definite D call. The CDR3 is 14 residues long. Germline V CDR1 and CDR2: SGHAT, FQNNGV. The germline V and J ends were trimmed by 2 bases and 1 base, with 6 bases remaining between them. The CDR3 here is CASSLTQSNQPQHF. The CDR3 DNA sequence: TGTGCCAGCAGCTTAACGCAGAGCAATCAGCCCCAGCATTTT. The variable domain in full, with the rest retrieved from reference TRBV11-2 and TRBJ1-5, is EAGVAQSPRYKIIEKRQSVAFWCNPISGHATLYWYQQILGQGPKLLIQFQNNGVVDDSQLPKDRFSAERLKGVDSTLKIQPAKLEDSAVYLCASSLTQSNQPQHFGDGTRLSIL.

The rearrangement joins TRBV4-1 to TRBJ1-1; D is possibly TRBD1 (6 bases). Trimming left V 1 base short and J 0 bases short, with 15 bases between. The CDR3 extends over 17 amino acids. Germline CDR1 is MGHRA and CDR2 is YSYEKL. The CDR3 loop is CASSQGVGALVNTEAFF. CDR3 coding DNA: TGCGCCAGCAGCCAAGGGGTGGGGGCTTTGGTGAACACTGAAGCTTTCTTT.

The J gene is TRBJ2-3, the V gene TRBV3-1 (or the pseudogene TRBV3-2), with a tentative D call TRBD2 (6 bases). CDR1 is LGHDT, CDR2 YNNKEL, per germline (reference sequence). The CDR3 is made up of 14 amino acids. Trimming took 5 bases from V and 1 from J, leaving 10 bases between them. CDR3 DNA sequence: TGTGCCAGCAGCATACGACTAGGCACAGATACGCAGTATTTT. Protein: CASSIRLGTDTQYF.

The gene calls are TRBV18 and TRBJ2-5, with 9 bases identical to TRBD1. Germline V lookup: CDR1 KGHSH, CDR2 LQKENI. With 1 base clipped from V and 2 bases from J, the junction kept 14 bases outside the gene matches. This CDR3 has 19 amino acids. Here the CDR3 reads CASSPRRTGVVGLQETQYF. The CDR3, as DNA: TGTGCCAGCTCACCACGGAGGACAGGGGTGGTGGGCCTGCAAGAGACCCAGTACTTC.

This clone was detected once. This chain's CDR3 is CASSQWAGANYGYTF. DNA for the CDR3: TGCGCCAGCAGCCAGTGGGCGGGGGCTAACTATGGCTACACCTTC. The V call is TRBV4-1, the J call TRBJ1-2, with D possibly matching TRBD1 (5 bases). Trimming took 3 bases from V and 0 from J, leaving 11 bases between them. CDR1 MGHRA and CDR2 YSYEKL come from the germline V gene. The CDR3 contains 15 residues.

This clone occurred once. The J gene is TRBJ2-1, the V gene TRBV3-1 (or the pseudogene TRBV3-2); 13 bases map to TRBD2. This CDR3 comprises 15 residues. The ends lost 4 bases at V and 4 bases at J; junction bases unmatched: 1. Germline V gene data show CDR1 as LGHDT and CDR2 as YNNKEL (reference sequence). The DNA for the CDR3 is TGTGCCAGCAGCCTGGGACTAGCGGGGTACAATGAGCAGTTCTTC. Translated, it gives CASSLGLAGYNEQFF.

The chain carries TRBV7-9 and TRBJ2-7, with D possibly TRBD2 on 6 matching bases. Germline loops: CDR1 SEHNR, CDR2 FQNEAQ (reference sequence). The CDR3 extends over 17 amino acids. The germline V and J ends were trimmed by 7 bases and 7 bases, with 29 bases remaining between them. This CDR3 is CASNAILPTSIGREQYF. The CDR3 nucleotides read TGTGCCAGCAACGCCATCCTTCCTACTAGCATCGGTAGGGAGCAGTACTTC.

The V call is TRBV5-5, the J call TRBJ1-2; the D is unclear. The CDR3 length is 12 residues. Germline CDR1 and CDR2: SGHKS and YYEKEE (reference sequence). V was trimmed by 1 base and J by 6 bases, leaving 7 bases between them. The DNA for the CDR3 is TGTGCCAGCAGCTTGCAGGAAAATGGCTACACCTTC. Its translation: CASSLQENGYTF.

J is TRBJ2-1 and V is TRBV6-2 or TRBV6-3; TRBD2 aligns across 7 bases. CDR3 length: 15 amino acids. The germline V gene encodes CDR1 MNHEY and CDR2 SVGEGT. The J segment lost 2 bases and the V segment lost 4 bases, leaving 5 bases of the junction unmatched. CDR3: CASSWAGVAYNEQFF. For the CDR3, the DNA is TGTGCCAGCAGTTGGGCGGGGGTCGCCTACAATGAGCAGTTCTTC.

The chain combines TRBV27 with TRBJ2-7; D may be TRBD1 (5 bases). The CDR3 contains 13 residues. V lost 5 bases, J lost 2 bases, and 10 bases lay in between. Per germline, CDR1 MNHEY and CDR2 SMNVEV (reference sequence). CDR3 residues: CASSPTATYEQYF. As DNA, the CDR3 is TGTGCCAGCAGTCCGACAGCCACCTACGAGCAGTACTTC.

This clone has just one count. The chain has TRBV7-9 and TRBJ1-2; 7 nucleotides agree with TRBD1. V trimming: 5 bases; J trimming: 7 bases; junction bases outside the gene matches: 16. The V gene's germline CDR1 is SEHNR and CDR2 FQNEAQ (reference sequence). The CDR3 covers 16 residues. The CDR3 sequence is CASSGSGDRVVSGYTF. The CDR3, as DNA: TGTGCCAGCAGCGGCAGCGGAGACAGGGTTGTTAGTGGCTACACCTTC.

This clone occurred a few times. V is TRBV7-2 and J is TRBJ1-2; 9 positions agree with TRBD1. J gave up 4 bases and V 7 bases, and 10 bases lay outside the gene matches. The germline CDR1 and CDR2 sequences are SGHTA and FQGNSA. The CDR3 runs 15 residues. The CDR3 loop reads CASNLQGALSYGYTF. As DNA, the CDR3 is TGTGCCAGCAACCTACAGGGGGCCCTGAGCTATGGCTACACCTTC.

This chain uses TRBV4-1 with TRBJ1-2; unclear D gene. V lost 1 base and J 3 bases, leaving 9 bases between the germline ends. CDR3 size: 14 residues. Germline values: CDR1 MGHRA, CDR2 YSYEKL. This CDR3 reads CASSQGHRDYGYTF. CDR3 nucleotide sequence: TGCGCCAGCAGCCAAGGACACCGAGACTATGGCTACACCTTC.

This clone occurred once. V and J are TRBV6-5 and TRBJ2-5; D may be TRBD1 (5 bases). The CDR3 totals 15 residues. Trimming stripped 2 bases from V and 1 base from J, with 11 bases between. Germline V lookup: CDR1 MNHEY, CDR2 SVGAGI. The CDR3 spells CASSYGGHSQETQYF. DNA for the CDR3: TGTGCCAGCAGTTACGGTGGACATAGCCAAGAGACCCAGTACTTC.

V and J are TRBV9 and TRBJ2-3; 8 bases line up with TRBD2. The V gene's germline CDR1 is SGDLS and CDR2 YYNGEE. The junction had 12 bases not matched to a gene; V was cut back by 2 bases and J by 4 bases. The CDR3 consists of 17 residues. CDR3 region: CASSVSPGGRGADTQYF. Here the CDR3 DNA reads TGTGCCAGCAGCGTCTCCCCGGGAGGGAGAGGTGCAGATACGCAGTATTTT.

This rearrangement joins TRBV5-1 to TRBJ2-7; D gene uncertain. Germline V gives CDR1 SGHRS, CDR2 YFSETQ. The CDR3 extends over 14 amino acids. V shed 0 bases and J shed 3 bases, with 10 bases lying between them. Here the CDR3 DNA reads TGCGCCAGCAGCTTGGTTCCATTGTTCTACGAGCAGTACTTC. Translation gives CASSLVPLFYEQYF.

V gene TRBV5-1 combines with J gene TRBJ2-7, with 9 bases identical to TRBD2. Per germline, CDR1 SGHRS and CDR2 YFSETQ. J was trimmed by 7 bases and V by 2 bases; bases with no gene match: 7. CDR3 size: 14 residues. The CDR3, as DNA: TGCGCCAGCAGCTTACTAGCGGGCCAGAGGGAGCAGTACTTC. Translation: CASSLLAGQREQYF.

This clone occurred once. This rearrangement joins TRBV4-3 to TRBJ2-3; 10 bases fit TRBD2. V shed 0 bases, J shed 7 bases, and the junction held 7 bases outside the gene matches. The CDR3 contains 16 residues. Germline V CDR1 and CDR2: LGHNA, YSLEER. The CDR3 DNA reads as TGCGCCAGCAGCCAAGATCGACTAGCGGGTGCCCATACGCAGTATTTT. This codes for CASSQDRLAGAHTQYF.

This rearrangement joins TRBV5-1 to TRBJ1-2; D perhaps matches TRBD1 (5 bases). V dropped 4 bases and J dropped 3 bases, with 13 bases sitting between them. This CDR3 comprises 14 residues. Germline assignment: CDR1 SGHRS and CDR2 YFSETQ. CDR3 in amino acids: CASSLSPGDYGYTF. CDR3 coding DNA: TGCGCCAGCAGCCTGAGCCCGGGGGACTATGGCTACACCTTC.

CDR3 amino acids: CASRPPQRERGELFF. The DNA of the CDR3 is TGTGCCAGTAGACCCCCCCAGCGGGAGAGGGGGGAGCTGTTTTTT. The J gene is TRBJ2-2, the V gene TRBV19; 8 bases line up with TRBD2. The CDR3 runs to 15 residues. Germline CDR1 is LNHDA and CDR2 is SQIVND (reference sequence). V was pared by 6 bases and J by 8 bases, with 11 bases of the junction left unmatched. Using reference TRBV19 and TRBJ2-2 for the parts outside the CDR3, the full variable domain is DGGITQSPKYLFRKEGQNVTLSCEQNLNHDAMYWYRQDPGQGLRLIYYSQIVNDFQKGDIAEGYSVSREKKESFPLTVTSAQKNPTAFYLCASRPPQRERGELFFGEGSRLTVL.

This chain connects TRBV7-6 to TRBJ2-2; TRBD2 might be the D (6 bases). The V gene lost 5 bases and the J gene lost 5 bases, with 18 bases spanning the gap. There are 16 residues in the CDR3. Per germline, CDR1 SGHVS and CDR2 FNYEAQ. The CDR3 DNA sequence: TGTGCCAGCAGCCCCATCGGGGGATTTGAGACCGGGGAGCTGTTTTTT. It is translated as CASSPIGGFETGELFF.

This chain connects TRBV7-2 to TRBJ2-5, with D maybe TRBD1 (6 bases). CDR1 SGHTA and CDR2 FQGNSA come from the germline V gene. This CDR3 has 14 amino acids. Trimming left V 8 bases short and J 1 base short, with 14 bases between. The CDR3 spells CASGPGAIQETQYF. CDR3 DNA: TGTGCCAGCGGCCCAGGGGCGATCCAAGAGACCCAGTACTTC.

The chain combines TRBV6-2 or TRBV6-3 with TRBJ2-1; 13 nucleotides line up with TRBD2. Per germline, CDR1 MNHEY and CDR2 SVGEGT. CDR3 length equals 15 residues. V lost 6 bases to trimming and J lost 2 bases; unmatched junction nucleotides: 1. The CDR3 is CASSTSGGAYNEQFF. CDR3 nucleotide sequence: TGTGCCAGCAGCACTAGCGGGGGGGCCTACAATGAGCAGTTCTTC.

The V gene is TRBV18, the J gene TRBJ2-7, with 11 nucleotides matching TRBD1. The germline V gene encodes CDR1 KGHSH and CDR2 LQKENI. The CDR3 consists of 17 residues. V dropped 0 bases and J dropped 5; count of bases not matched to a gene: 9. The CDR3: CASSPPAGQGARDEQYF. CDR3 sequence (DNA): TGTGCCAGCTCACCACCCGCCGGACAGGGGGCAAGGGACGAGCAGTACTTC.

This chain joins TRBV7-2 and TRBJ1-6, with a weak D call TRBD1 (5 bases). This CDR3 comprises 16 residues. Looked up from germline, CDR1 is SGHTA and CDR2 is FQGNSA. The V gene lost 5 bases and the J gene lost 6 bases, with 17 bases spanning the gap. CDR3 sequence: CASSLDSSLPNSPLHF. Written as DNA, the CDR3 is TGTGCCAGCAGCCTCGACAGTTCCTTACCTAATTCACCCCTCCACTTT.

V and J are TRBV28 and TRBJ2-7; possibly TRBD2 for D (5 bases). The CDR3 runs to 16 residues. V gave up 4 bases and J gave up 0 bases, with 16 bases separating them. Germline values: CDR1 MDHEN, CDR2 SYDVKM. The CDR3 reads CASSSAGTPSSYEQYF. Written as DNA, the CDR3 is TGTGCCAGCAGTTCTGCGGGTACCCCTTCCTCCTACGAGCAGTACTTC.